This T cell receptor (beta chain) was observed in a study of response to subunit inactivated influenza vaccine. The CDR3 has 16 residues. From germline, CDR1 is MNHEY and CDR2 SVGEGT. Trimming took 3 bases from V and 9 from J; bases not matched to a gene: 12. TCRdb reprocessed the RT-PCR reads via MiXCR and lists one record per CDR3 protein. The sample lists roughly 500,000 distinct CDR3 sequences, under 30% occurring once. The sample was also linked to a second study, of T cells expressing NK-cell markers. That study adds: 5'RACE template switching built TCR beta cDNA with unique molecular identifiers. Sorted CD3+CD56+NKG2C+, CD3+CD56+NKG2C- and CD3+CD56-NKG2C+ T cells provided the TCR beta repertoires. Seven donors tested HCMV-seropositive and one tested seronegative among the eight sequenced. Only alpha-beta TCR T cells were sorted in several experiments, using an anti-gamma-delta TCR antibody. NKG2C+ dominant clonotype frequencies in more than 5 donors were roughly 1.0-7.5% of CD8+ T cells.

The receptor comes from a man over 45 who received an inactivated influenza vaccine. The chain is built from TRBV6-2 or TRBV6-3 and TRBJ2-1; 9 bases align to TRBD2. Sequencing was performed on CD4+ T cells sorted from PBMCs, taken about 12 days after vaccination. The CDR3 coding sequence is TGTGCCAGCAGTTATTCAGGTAGCGGGAGTCTCAGTGAGCAGTTCTTC. Its protein is CASSYSGSGSLSEQFF.